Here is one T cell receptor beta chain with its context. Sequenced by immunoSEQ multiplex PCR; TCRdb stores in-frame clones only, minus some. This sample has some 130,000 clones, with more than 80% found just once. The sample belongs to a study of T cell responses to AZD1222 COVID-19 vaccine. For the study at large: Second-dose timings of about 4 or about 12 weeks were pooled.

The CDR3 extends over 18 amino acids. Germline V gene sequence: CDR1 SGHRS, CDR2 YFSETQ. V was cut by 4 bases and J by 0 bases, with 20 bases left in between. The material was peripheral blood, obtained on day 0 of AZD1222 vaccination. The chain has TRBV5-1 and TRBJ2-1; possibly TRBD1 or TRBD2 for D (5 bases each). The TCR sequence derives from an adult in good health. CDR3 DNA sequence: TGCGCCAGCAGCGCTGCCGGACGAGGGGCCCGCTCCTACAATGAGCAGTTCTTC. Its protein is CASSAAGRGARSYNEQFF. Based on the CDR3 plus reference TRBV5-1 and TRBJ2-1, the full variable domain is KAGVTQTPRYLIKTRGQQVTLSCSPISGHRSVSWYQQTPGQGLQFLFEYFSETQRNKGNFPGRFSGRQFSNSRSEMNVSTLELGDSALYLCASSAAGRGARSYNEQFFGPGTRLTVL.